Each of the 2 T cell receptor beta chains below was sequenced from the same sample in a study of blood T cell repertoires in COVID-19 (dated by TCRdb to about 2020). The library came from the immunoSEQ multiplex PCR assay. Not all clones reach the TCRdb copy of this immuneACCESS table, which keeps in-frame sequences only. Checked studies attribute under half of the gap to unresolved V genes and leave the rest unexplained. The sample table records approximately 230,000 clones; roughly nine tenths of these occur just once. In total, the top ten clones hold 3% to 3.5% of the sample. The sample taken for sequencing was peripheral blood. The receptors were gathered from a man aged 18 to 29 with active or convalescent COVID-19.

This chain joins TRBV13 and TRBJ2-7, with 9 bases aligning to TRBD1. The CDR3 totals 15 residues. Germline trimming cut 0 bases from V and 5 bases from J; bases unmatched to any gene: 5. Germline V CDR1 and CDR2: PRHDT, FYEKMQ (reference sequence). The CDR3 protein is CASSLGTGGGHEQYF. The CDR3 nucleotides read TGTGCCAGCAGCTTAGGGACAGGGGGTGGTCACGAGCAGTACTTC.

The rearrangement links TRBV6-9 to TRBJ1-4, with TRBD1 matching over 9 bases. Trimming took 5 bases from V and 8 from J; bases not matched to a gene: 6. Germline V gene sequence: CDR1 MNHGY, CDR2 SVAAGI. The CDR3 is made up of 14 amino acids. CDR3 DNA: TGTGCCAGCAGTGCACAGGGGGCGACCGAAAAACTGTTTTTT. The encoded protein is CASSAQGATEKLFF.